A selection of T cell receptor beta chains follows, all from one sample in a study of CXCR3-negative and CXCR3-positive naive CD8 T cells. Using the 5' RACE reads, TCRdb records one entry per CDR3 protein without DNA. Recorded here are about 62,000 distinct CDR3 sequences; the top ten clones represent around 4%. Sequencing was carried out using naive CXCR3- CD8+ T cells from blood. The receptors derive from a human donor in good health. Some clones in this sample may be carry-over from other donors' samples. The CDR3 runs from the conserved cysteine through the conserved F or W.

J: TRBJ2-7
V: TRBV14
CDR3: CASSQWDSYEQYF

J: TRBJ1-1
V: TRBV6-1
CDR3: CASSDRGFTEAFF

J: TRBJ1-1
V: TRBV6-5
CDR3: CASSHLRYARTEPTEAFF

J: TRBJ2-7
V: TRBV29-1
CDR3: CSVELGTSDNYEQYF

J: TRBJ2-3
V: TRBV11-3
CDR3: CASSDSGSTDTQYF

J: TRBJ1-6
V: TRBV7-9
CDR3: CASRQPGTGDSPLHF

J: TRBJ1-1
V: TRBV7-2
CDR3: CASSLDGAQITEAFF

J: TRBJ2-5
V: TRBV3-1
CDR3: CASSQDSGVEETQYF

J: TRBJ2-1
V: TRBV25-1
CDR3: CASSDISFRTGGPYNEQFF

J: TRBJ2-7
V: TRBV7-2
CDR3: CASSFGLGGSYEQYF

J: TRBJ2-7
V: TRBV6-2/TRBV6-3
CDR3: CASSQRQERYYEQYF

J: TRBJ2-1
V: TRBV6-5
CDR3: CASSHGGYGDNEQFF

J: TRBJ2-7
V: TRBV7-9
CDR3: CASSLVGTGSDEQYF

J: TRBJ2-1
V: TRBV6-6
CDR3: CASSPSNRVSYNEQFF

J: TRBJ2-5
V: TRBV15
CDR3: CATSRERDRGKTQYF

J: TRBJ2-1
V: TRBV3-1
CDR3: CASSQGVEGDRGHLVQFF

J: TRBJ2-7
V: TRBV28
CDR3: CASSLESGQGSYEQYF

J: TRBJ2-1
V: TRBV7-6
CDR3: CASSPAYNEQFF

J: TRBJ2-5
V: TRBV29-1
CDR3: CSVELRDPSREETQYF

J: TRBJ2-7
V: TRBV4-3
CDR3: CASSQGWAGSSYEQYF

J: TRBJ2-1
V: TRBV29-1
CDR3: CSDERATGYNEQFF

J: TRBJ1-6
V: TRBV5-1
CDR3: CASSWGRDNSPLHF

J: TRBJ1-1
V: TRBV7-9
CDR3: CASSSREQQNTEAFF

J: TRBJ2-3
V: TRBV11-2
CDR3: CASSLDPGAITDTQYF

J: TRBJ2-1
V: TRBV9
CDR3: CASSVAGLSYNEQFF

J: TRBJ2-1
V: TRBV7-9
CDR3: CASSIRTGVSYNEQLF

J: TRBJ2-6
V: TRBV28
CDR3: CASRAAKDFSGANVLTF

J: TRBJ2-1
V: TRBV28
CDR3: CASSPSINEQFF

J: TRBJ2-2
V: TRBV12-3/TRBV12-4
CDR3: CASGPPVIEGGELFF

J: TRBJ2-5
V: TRBV5-6
CDR3: CASSQSGLQETQYF

J: TRBJ2-7
V: TRBV5-1
CDR3: CASSLFQGSPYEQYF

J: TRBJ2-2
V: TRBV4-3
CDR3: CASSPSRGYTGELFF

J: TRBJ2-7
V: TRBV29-1
CDR3: CSALDTSYEQYF

J: TRBJ2-7
V: TRBV12-3/TRBV12-4
CDR3: CASNPGTTAYEQYF

J: TRBJ1-1
V: TRBV21-1
CDR3: CASSTDTNTEAFF

J: TRBJ1-2
V: TRBV20-1
CDR3: CSAEPFPWEAYGYTF

J: TRBJ1-5
V: TRBV9
CDR3: CASSVGGGNQPQHF

J: TRBJ2-5
V: TRBV7-9
CDR3: CASSPTLQTQYF

J: TRBJ2-1
V: TRBV7-9
CDR3: CASSLWPHEQFF